Presented here are 28 T cell receptor beta chains from one specimen sequenced in a study of CD8 T cells in Susac syndrome. Reverse transcription used roughly 0.5 to 1 ug RNA and random hexamers. TCRdb re-called the immunoSEQ multiplex PCR reads with MiXCR, one entry per CDR3 protein. Of 150,000 to 200,000 distinct CDR3 sequences listed, under 95% are singletons. Sequencing was done on a sample of CD4+ T cells from PBMCs. The receptors were sampled from a human donor with multiple sclerosis.

CDR3 in DNA: TGTGCCAGCTCACTTCGGGACAGGGAAATAAACACTGAAGCTTTCTTT. It is translated as CASSLRDREINTEAFF. V and J are TRBV18 and TRBJ1-1; 9 bases agree with TRBD1. CDR1 is KGHSH and CDR2 is LQKENI in the germline V gene. Germline trimming cut 4 bases from V and 2 bases from J; bases unmatched to any gene: 8. CDR3 length equals 16 residues.

The sample holds one count of this clonotype. The V call is TRBV15, the J call TRBJ1-3; D uncertain. The V end lost 0 bases, the J end lost 0 bases, and 6 bases lay between the germline ends. The CDR3 is 15 residues long. CDR1 is LNHNV and CDR2 is YYDKDF in the germline V gene (reference sequence). The CDR3 nucleotides read TGTGCCACCAGCAGAGACATCTTCTCTGGAAACACCATATATTTT. Protein sequence: CATSRDIFSGNTIYF.

The rearrangement joins TRBV4-1 to TRBJ2-5; D not resolved. The V gene lost 1 base and the J gene lost 5 bases, with 8 bases spanning the gap. The CDR3 loop spans 13 amino acids. CDR1 is MGHRA, CDR2 YSYEKL, per germline. CDR3 amino acids: CASSQVPRETQYF. CDR3 bases: TGCGCCAGCAGCCAAGTGCCGCGGGAGACCCAGTACTTC.

V and J are TRBV25-1 and TRBJ2-3, with TRBD1 matching 7 bases. The germline gives CDR1 MGHDK, CDR2 SYGVNS. The CDR3 totals 14 residues. Trimming cost V 9 bases and J 0 bases; bases outside gene matches: 6. DNA of the CDR3: TGTGCCAGTACAGGGGCCCTGAGCACAGATACGCAGTATTTT. It specifies CASTGALSTDTQYF.

V gene TRBV18 combines with J gene TRBJ1-5; D might be TRBD1 (5 bases). V was pared by 8 bases and J by 4 bases, with 9 bases between. The CDR3 runs 12 residues. The germline gives CDR1 KGHSH, CDR2 LQKENI. The CDR3 sequence: CASARQNQPQHF. The DNA for the CDR3 is TGTGCCAGCGCCCGACAGAATCAGCCCCAGCATTTT.

The chain combines TRBV12-3 or TRBV12-4 with TRBJ1-5; the D gene is possibly TRBD1 (6 bases). Trimming left V 3 bases short and J 2 bases short, with 8 bases between. The CDR3 has 14 residues. The CDR3 sequence: CASSFRGGNQPQHF. CDR3 nucleotide sequence: TGTGCCAGCAGTTTTAGGGGGGGCAATCAGCCCCAGCATTTT.

V is TRBV20-1 and J is TRBJ2-5; 7 nucleotides match TRBD1. Germline trimming cut 3 bases from V and 5 bases from J; bases unmatched to any gene: 9. There are 14 residues in the CDR3. Per the germline V gene, CDR1 is DFQATT and CDR2 is SNEGSKA (reference sequence). The CDR3 spells CSARMAGGRETQYF. As DNA, the CDR3 is TGCAGTGCTAGGATGGCAGGGGGAAGGGAGACCCAGTACTTC.

The chain joins TRBV5-1 to TRBJ2-1, with 11 bases identical to TRBD1. In germline, CDR1 is SGHRS, CDR2 YFSETQ. There are 15 residues in the CDR3. V lost 3 bases and J lost 6; bases outside the gene matches: 5. CDR3 sequence reads: CASSSSGTGGNEQFF. The DNA of the CDR3 is TGCGCCAGCAGCTCCTCCGGGACAGGGGGCAATGAGCAGTTCTTC.

V is TRBV27 and J is TRBJ2-7, with a possible D match to TRBD2 (6 bases). In germline, CDR1 is MNHEY, CDR2 SMNVEV (reference sequence). This CDR3 is 17 amino acids long. Trimming shortened V by 3 bases and J by 1 base, and 19 bases separated the two germline ends. The CDR3 is CASSFLATAGRSYEQYF. In DNA form, the CDR3 reads TGTGCCAGCAGTTTCCTGGCTACGGCTGGGAGGTCCTACGAGCAGTACTTC.

V gene TRBV20-1 combines with J gene TRBJ2-3; TRBD2 is a possible D gene (5 bases). The CDR3 contains 12 residues. Germline V gene sequence: CDR1 DFQATT, CDR2 SNEGSKA (reference sequence). Between the trimmed V and J ends, which lost 6 bases and 2 bases, there was a span of 9 bases. This chain's CDR3 is CSAPGNTDTQYF. DNA of the CDR3: TGCAGTGCCCCGGGGAACACAGATACGCAGTATTTT.

The V gene is TRBV3-1, the J gene TRBJ2-3; 11 bases are a match to TRBD2. Germline trimming cut 4 bases from V and 9 bases from J; bases unmatched to any gene: 9. Germline CDR1 and CDR2: LGHDT and YNNKEL (reference sequence). The CDR3 totals 15 residues. The CDR3 DNA reads TGTGCCAGCAGCCTCTTAGCGGGAGGGGCAAAAACGCAGTATTTT. It translates to CASSLLAGGAKTQYF.

The chain employs TRBV3-1 and TRBJ2-1; 9 bases align to TRBD2. CDR3 length: 14 amino acids. Germline lookup yields CDR1 LGHDT and CDR2 YNNKEL (reference sequence). V shed 5 bases, J shed 4 bases, and the junction held 3 bases outside the gene matches. CDR3 nucleotide sequence: TGTGCCAGCAGCGCCAGCGGGAGGTACAATGAGCAGTTCTTC. It encodes CASSASGRYNEQFF.

This clonotype was detected only once. The chain is built from TRBV6-6 and TRBJ2-5; tentative D call: TRBD1 (6 bases). Germline-derived CDR1 and CDR2 are MNHNY and SVGAGI (reference sequence). CDR3 length: 16 residues. Trimming cost V 0 bases and J 2 bases, with 13 bases left between them. Here the CDR3 DNA reads TGTGCCAGCAGTTACTCAACCAGGGGTGGACAAGAGACCCAGTACTTC. It translates to CASSYSTRGGQETQYF.

The chain is built from TRBV12-5 and TRBJ1-4; D unresolved. With 5 bases removed from V and 5 bases from J, the gap between germline ends came to 9 bases. Germline V gene sequence: CDR1 LGHNT, CDR2 FRNRAP. The CDR3 contains 13 residues. The CDR3 DNA reads TGTGCTAGTGGTCAAACGGGAAATGAAAAACTGTTTTTT. Its protein is CASGQTGNEKLFF.

The V call is TRBV13, the J call TRBJ2-3, with 10 nucleotides matching TRBD2. This CDR3 is 14 amino acids long. The V segment lost 6 bases and the J segment 8 bases; nucleotides outside the gene matches: 8. Germline CDR1 PRHDT, CDR2 FYEKMQ (reference sequence). The CDR3 bases are TGTGCCAGCAGAGCCCTTACTAGCGGGGCTACGCAGTATTTT. This encodes CASRALTSGATQYF. The variable domain in full, completed from reference TRBV13 and TRBJ2-3, reads AAGVIQSPRHLIKEKRETATLKCYPIPRHDTVYWYQQGPGQDPQFLISFYEKMQSDKGSIPDRFSAQQFSDYHSELNMSSLELGDSALYFCASRALTSGATQYFGPGTRLTVL.

The chain carries TRBV20-1 and TRBJ1-2; no clear D. The germline V gene has CDR1 DFQATT and CDR2 SNEGSKA (reference sequence). V was cut by 3 bases and J by 3 bases, with 11 bases left in between. This CDR3 has 13 residues. Here the CDR3 reads CSASGGPDYGYTF. DNA for the CDR3: TGCAGTGCTAGTGGAGGGCCCGACTATGGCTACACCTTC.

This chain links TRBV7-9 with TRBJ2-3; 9 bases are a match to TRBD2. The CDR3 sequence is 16 residues long. Germline CDR1 is SEHNR and CDR2 is FQNEAQ (reference sequence). The junction had 5 bases not matched to a gene; V was cut back by 4 bases and J by 0 bases. CDR3 DNA sequence: TGTGCCAGCAGCTACGTAGCGGGGGCAAGCACAGATACGCAGTATTTT. This codes for CASSYVAGASTDTQYF.

This clonotype has just one count. The V gene is TRBV4-3, the J gene TRBJ1-2; maybe TRBD1 (5 bases). This CDR3 contains 15 residues. V was trimmed by 0 bases and J by 4 bases, leaving 12 bases between them. The germline V gene encodes CDR1 LGHNA and CDR2 YSLEER. The CDR3 reads CASSQEVKGSYGYTF. The CDR3 nucleotides are TGCGCCAGCAGCCAAGAAGTCAAGGGGAGCTATGGCTACACCTTC.

The chain has TRBV2 and TRBJ1-5; 7 bases agree with TRBD1. Germline V CDR1 and CDR2: SNHLY, FYNNEI. Unmatched junction bases numbered 7, after V lost 4 bases and J lost 4 bases. The CDR3 is made up of 15 amino acids. The CDR3 reads CASSGLRGLNQPQHF. CDR3 nucleotides: TGTGCCAGCAGTGGCCTCAGGGGGTTAAATCAGCCCCAGCATTTT.

This chain joins TRBV4-3 and TRBJ1-2, with D tentatively TRBD1 (6 bases). The V gene lost 0 bases and the J gene lost 1 base, with 9 bases spanning the gap. The length of the CDR3 is 15 residues. Per the germline V gene, CDR1 is LGHNA and CDR2 is YSLEER. The CDR3 DNA sequence: TGCGCCAGCAGCCAAGAACAGGGTCGTAACTATGGCTACACCTTC. Translated: CASSQEQGRNYGYTF.

The chain employs TRBV4-1 and TRBJ2-2; TRBD1 matches at 10 bases. From germline, CDR1 is MGHRA and CDR2 YSYEKL. The CDR3 loop spans 14 amino acids. Trimming took 3 bases from V and 11 from J; bases not matched to a gene: 6. The CDR3 is CASSQRTGGFELFF. The CDR3 bases are TGCGCCAGCAGCCAGAGGACAGGGGGGTTCGAGCTGTTTTTT.

This chain links TRBV2 with TRBJ2-5, with D unresolved. Germline loops: CDR1 SNHLY, CDR2 FYNNEI. Between the trimmed V and J ends, which lost 0 bases and 2 bases, there was a span of 10 bases. This CDR3 is built from 15 residues. The CDR3: CASSEAMPAQETQYF. CDR3 bases: TGTGCCAGCAGTGAAGCGATGCCAGCGCAAGAGACCCAGTACTTC.

The chain recombines TRBV7-8 with TRBJ1-1; D unresolved. Germline assignment: CDR1 SGHVS and CDR2 FQNEAQ. The V end was cut by 5 bases, the J end by 4 bases, with 17 bases between. CDR3 size: 15 residues. The CDR3 reads CASSPFIVEGTEAFF. The CDR3 DNA follows: TGTGCCAGCAGCCCGTTTATCGTGGAGGGCACTGAAGCTTTCTTT.

CDR3 in amino acids: CSADRPGQSSEQYF. Here the CDR3 DNA reads TGCAGTGCTGACAGACCGGGACAGTCTTCCGAGCAGTACTTC. The chain links TRBV20-1 to TRBJ2-7; 7 bases match TRBD1. Germline CDR1 reads DFQATT; CDR2 reads SNEGSKA (reference sequence). Trimming cost V 5 bases and J 6 bases; bases outside gene matches: 13. The CDR3 loop spans 14 amino acids.

As for this clonotype: The junction and the germline gene differ at one end; a read error may be behind it. V gene TRBV5-4 combines with J gene TRBJ2-5; D may be TRBD2 (7 bases). Per germline, CDR1 SGHNT and CDR2 YYREEE (reference sequence). The CDR3 totals 15 residues. The chain's CDR3 is CASSLGGHRAETQYF. The DNA for the CDR3 is TGTGCCAGCAGTTTGGGGGGGCACCGGGCGGAGACCCAGTACTTC.

V and J are TRBV11-2 and TRBJ2-7, with TRBD1 matching 7 bases. The V gene end was trimmed by 5 bases and the J gene end by 6 bases; junction bases not matched to a gene: 4. The CDR3 is 12 residues long. Germline lookup yields CDR1 SGHAT and CDR2 FQNNGV. The CDR3 sequence is CASSIGTVEQYF. Here the CDR3 DNA reads TGTGCCAGCAGCATCGGGACAGTCGAGCAGTACTTC. The whole variable domain, remainder taken from reference TRBV11-2 and TRBJ2-7, is EAGVAQSPRYKIIEKRQSVAFWCNPISGHATLYWYQQILGQGPKLLIQFQNNGVVDDSQLPKDRFSAERLKGVDSTLKIQPAKLEDSAVYLCASSIGTVEQYFGPGTRLTVT.

The V and J genes are TRBV27 and TRBJ2-7; D gene ambiguous. Germline V gives CDR1 MNHEY, CDR2 SMNVEV (reference sequence). This CDR3 spans 13 amino acids. V was clipped by 0 bases and J by 4 bases, with 7 bases between them. The CDR3 loop reads CASSLSDHYEQYF. DNA for the CDR3: TGTGCCAGCAGTTTATCGGATCATTACGAGCAGTACTTC.

The V and J genes are TRBV9 and TRBJ1-3, with 8 bases fitting TRBD1. The CDR3 is 15 residues long. J was trimmed by 4 bases and V by 3 bases; bases with no gene match: 6. Germline loops: CDR1 SGDLS, CDR2 YYNGEE. CDR3 sequence reads: CASSGQGWGGNTIYF. In nucleotides, the CDR3 is TGTGCCAGCAGCGGACAGGGGTGGGGAGGAAACACCATATATTTT.